This record concerns one TCR beta chain sequence. What it recognizes is unknown. This entry is derived from a study of early T cells in non-severe SARS-CoV-2 infection. Looking at the study overall: Chains were not paired, and sequencing was done on bulk RNA from unsorted whole blood. The study's findings and limits: VDJdb-based annotation leaned toward anti-spike CD8 responses and missed private and CD4 specificities.

CDR3 size: 15 residues. The V gene's germline CDR1 is LNHDA and CDR2 SQIVND (reference sequence). J was trimmed by 0 bases and V by 7 bases; bases with no gene match: 5. Tagging with unique molecular identifiers was applied to individual cDNA molecules. From the 5' RACE reads, TCRdb called clonotypes with MiXCR, one entry per CDR3 protein. Counted here are tens of thousands of distinct CDR3 sequences, approximately 14% occurring once; the ten biggest clones make up over 6.5%. This chain joins TRBV19 and TRBJ2-1, with TRBD1 identical over 8 bases. This sequence was found in an adult who was a healthcare worker with PCR-confirmed SARS-CoV-2 infection or an uninfected control (not recorded which). The specimen was whole blood. This CDR3 reads CASTPTGASYNEQFF. For the CDR3, the DNA is TGTGCCAGTACTCCGACAGGGGCCTCCTACAATGAGCAGTTCTTC.